One and the same sample provided the 30 T cell receptor beta chains below, sequenced in a study of siplizumab effects on memory and regulatory T cells. The assay was immunoSEQ multiplex PCR, and TCRdb's table has in-frame clones only and misses some. Of 90,000 to 110,000 clones listed, roughly nine tenths are singletons. The sample consisted of Tregs sorted from blood. The receptors here all came from a human donor in good health.

CDR3 sequence (DNA): TGTGCCAGCAGCTTAGGGGCGGGACAGGGAAATACCTACGAGCAGTACTTC. Protein product: CASSLGAGQGNTYEQYF. The chain has TRBV11-1 and TRBJ2-7; 9 bases fit TRBD1. CDR1 and CDR2 from the germline V gene are SGHAT and FQDESV (reference sequence). The V gene end was trimmed by 1 base and the J gene end by 2 bases; junction bases not matched to a gene: 9. This CDR3 has 17 amino acids. Using reference TRBV11-1 and TRBJ2-7 for the parts outside the CDR3, the full variable domain is EAEVAQSPRYKITEKSQAVAFWCDPISGHATLYWYRQILGQGPELLVQFQDESVVDDSQLPKDRFSAERLKGVDSTLKIQPAELGDSAMYLCASSLGAGQGNTYEQYFGPGTRLTVT.

The chain joins TRBV9 to TRBJ2-1; D gene uncertain. The CDR3 consists of 15 residues. V was cut by 0 bases and J by 5 bases, with 12 bases left in between. The V gene's germline CDR1 is SGDLS and CDR2 YYNGEE. CDR3 loop: CASSVGVGHDNEQFF. CDR3 sequence (DNA): TGTGCCAGCAGCGTAGGGGTGGGCCACGACAATGAGCAGTTCTTC.

The V call is TRBV18, the J call TRBJ2-3; tentative D call: TRBD2 (6 bases). Looked up from germline, CDR1 is KGHSH and CDR2 is LQKENI. The CDR3 sequence is 18 residues long. V lost 3 bases to trimming and J lost 2 bases, with 21 bases between them. Written as DNA, the CDR3 is TGTGCCAGCTCACCTTCGGTTTCTCCCGGGGGTTCCACAGATACGCAGTATTTT. It translates to CASSPSVSPGGSTDTQYF.

CDR3 in amino acids: CASSSTTYEQYF. Here the CDR3 DNA reads TGCGCCAGCAGCTCTACTACCTACGAGCAGTACTTC. V and J are TRBV5-1 and TRBJ2-7, with unresolved D. CDR1 is SGHRS and CDR2 is YFSETQ in the germline V gene. This CDR3 spans 12 amino acids. V lost 3 bases, J lost 2 bases, and 6 bases lay in between.

The CDR3 loop reads CASSLDPGLYEQYF. The CDR3 coding sequence is TGTGCCAGCAGCTTAGATCCGGGGCTCTACGAGCAGTACTTC. The gene calls are TRBV7-9 and TRBJ2-7; D tentatively reads TRBD1 or TRBD2 (5 bases each). The CDR3 consists of 14 residues. Looked up from germline, CDR1 is SEHNR and CDR2 is FQNEAQ (reference sequence). V was cut by 1 base and J by 3 bases, with 10 bases left in between.

The chain is built from TRBV27 and TRBJ2-7; 13 bases fit TRBD2. Germline V lookup: CDR1 MNHEY, CDR2 SMNVEV (reference sequence). This CDR3 is 16 amino acids long. V was clipped by 5 bases and J by 3 bases; unmatched bases: 7. The CDR3 sequence is CASSKSGLAGDYEQYF. The CDR3 DNA reads TGTGCCAGCAGTAAATCCGGACTAGCGGGGGACTACGAGCAGTACTTC.

The chain is built from TRBV7-2 and TRBJ2-7; 12 nucleotides match TRBD2. CDR1 SGHTA and CDR2 FQGNSA come from the germline V gene. The trim removed 5 bases at V and 2 bases at J, leaving 10 bases unmatched. The CDR3 has 17 residues. CDR3 region: CASSPRWTSGATYEQYF. CDR3 DNA: TGTGCCAGCAGCCCCCGGTGGACTAGCGGGGCTACCTACGAGCAGTACTTC.

The gene calls are TRBV6-5 and TRBJ1-2, with TRBD1 matching over 10 bases. Germline lookup yields CDR1 MNHEY and CDR2 SVGAGI. The CDR3 spans 15 residues. After removal of 4 bases from V and 5 bases from J, the junction contained 7 bases not matched to a gene. The CDR3: CASSLTGGPLYGYTF. The CDR3 bases are TGTGCCAGCAGTTTGACAGGGGGCCCCCTTTATGGCTACACCTTC.

This clone turned up a few times. The CDR3, as DNA: TGTGCCACCAATTTGGCGAACACTGAAGCTTTCTTT. Encoded protein: CATNLANTEAFF. The rearrangement uses TRBV2 and TRBJ1-1; no firm D call. CDR3 size: 12 residues. Trimming shortened V by 10 bases and J by 1 base, and 10 bases separated the two germline ends. Germline values: CDR1 SNHLY, CDR2 FYNNEI. The variable domain in full, with the rest retrieved from reference TRBV2 and TRBJ1-1, is EPEVTQTPSHQVTQMGQEVILRCVPISNHLYFYWYRQILGQKVEFLVSFYNNEISEKSEIFDDQFSVERPDGSNFTLKIRSTKLEDSAMYFCATNLANTEAFFGQGTRLTVV.

This sequence joins TRBV10-1 and TRBJ1-6; D remains ambiguous. V lost 3 bases and J 4 bases, leaving 4 bases between the germline ends. CDR3 length: 13 amino acids. The germline V gene encodes CDR1 WNHNN and CDR2 SYGVQD (reference sequence). CDR3: CASSENYNSPLHF. The CDR3 region has the DNA TGCGCCAGCAGTGAAAATTATAATTCACCCCTCCACTTT.

V and J are TRBV4-1 and TRBJ1-5, with D hard to call. Trimming took 6 bases from V and 4 from J, leaving 16 bases between them. The CDR3 covers 15 residues. CDR1 and CDR2 (germline): MGHRA, YSYEKL. The CDR3 coding sequence is TGCGCCAGCAGGAAGATCCGAGGCAAAAATCAGCCCCAGCATTTT. Its protein is CASRKIRGKNQPQHF.

This rearrangement joins TRBV11-2 to TRBJ2-1; 8 bases fit TRBD1. CDR1 and CDR2 (germline): SGHAT, FQNNGV. After removal of 6 bases from V and 12 bases from J, the junction contained 13 bases not matched to a gene. The CDR3 length is 14 residues. CDR3 amino acids: CASRQGQGRGVQFF. The CDR3 DNA sequence: TGTGCCAGCAGGCAAGGACAGGGTAGAGGTGTGCAGTTCTTC. The full variable domain, with the rest looked up from reference TRBV11-2 and TRBJ2-1, is EAGVAQSPRYKIIEKRQSVAFWCNPISGHATLYWYQQILGQGPKLLIQFQNNGVVDDSQLPKDRFSAERLKGVDSTLKIQPAKLEDSAVYLCASRQGQGRGVQFFGPGTRLTVL.

The chain couples TRBV18 to TRBJ2-3; no definite D call. The CDR3 sequence is 15 residues long. V shed 1 base and J shed 1 base, with 9 bases lying between them. CDR1 KGHSH and CDR2 LQKENI come from the germline V gene. CDR3 bases: TGTGCCAGCTCACCACGGGGTATGGGCACAGATACGCAGTATTTT. The encoded protein is CASSPRGMGTDTQYF.

V gene TRBV7-9 combines with J gene TRBJ1-1; D call uncertain. CDR1 and CDR2 from the germline V gene are SEHNR and FQNEAQ (reference sequence). The CDR3 length is 12 residues. V gave up 7 bases and J gave up 7 bases, with 13 bases separating them. CDR3 loop: CASTVEVVEAFF. CDR3 nucleotides: TGTGCCAGCACCGTGGAAGTTGTTGAAGCTTTCTTT.

Here the CDR3 reads CASSLVKTGETQYF. The CDR3 bases are TGTGCCAGCAGCTTAGTAAAAACAGGGGAGACCCAGTACTTC. V gene TRBV11-2 combines with J gene TRBJ2-5; the D gene is possibly TRBD1 (6 bases). CDR1 is SGHAT, CDR2 FQNNGV, per germline. Trimming removed 1 base at V and 5 bases at J, with 11 bases between. The CDR3 consists of 14 residues.

The chain joins TRBV7-9 to TRBJ1-2, with a weak D call TRBD1 (5 bases). Germline V gives CDR1 SEHNR, CDR2 FQNEAQ (reference sequence). V was cut by 1 base and J by 8 bases, with 14 bases left in between. This CDR3 region has 14 residues. The CDR3, as DNA: TGTGCCAGCAGCTTAGATTCCGGGGGTTGGGGCTACACCTTC. This encodes CASSLDSGGWGYTF. Full variable domain (outside the CDR3, taken from reference TRBV7-9 and TRBJ1-2): DTGVSQNPRHKITKRGQNVTFRCDPISEHNRLYWYRQTLGQGPEFLTYFQNEAQLEKSRLLSDRFSAERPKGSFSTLEIQRTEQGDSAMYLCASSLDSGGWGYTFGSGTRLTVV.

This chain connects TRBV25-1 to TRBJ2-5; D possibly corresponds to TRBD1 (6 bases). Deletions cut 8 bases from V and 5 bases from J, with 15 bases between. This CDR3 is 13 amino acids long. From germline, CDR1 is MGHDK and CDR2 SYGVNS. The CDR3 region has the DNA TGTGCCAGCGGAATACAGGGATCCGAGACCCAGTACTTC. As protein: CASGIQGSETQYF.

This chain connects TRBV30 to TRBJ1-2, with 7 nucleotides matching TRBD1. Germline V gives CDR1 GTSNPN, CDR2 SVGIG (reference sequence). The CDR3 covers 15 residues. The trim removed 3 bases at V and 4 bases at J, leaving 11 bases unmatched. The CDR3 here is CAWRSNTRQGYGYTF. CDR3 sequence (DNA): TGTGCCTGGAGGAGCAACACTCGACAGGGCTATGGCTACACCTTC.

This clone appeared once. V is TRBV10-3 and J is TRBJ2-7; D not resolved. The V end lost 4 bases, the J end lost 3 bases, and 7 bases lay between the germline ends. Germline CDR1 reads ENHRY; CDR2 reads SYGVKD. This CDR3 is built from 12 residues. CDR3 nucleotide sequence: TGTGCCATCAGTGGTAATTACTACGAGCAGTACTTC. Translation: CAISGNYYEQYF.

The chain couples TRBV5-4 to TRBJ2-5; no reliable D call. The germline CDR1 and CDR2 sequences are SGHNT and YYREEE (reference sequence). V was trimmed by 4 bases and J by 2 bases, leaving 9 bases between them. The length of the CDR3 is 13 residues. DNA for the CDR3: TGTGCCAGCAGCCTAGGATTGCAAGAGACCCAGTACTTC. Translated, it gives CASSLGLQETQYF.

This chain connects TRBV2 to TRBJ1-1; unclear D gene. CDR3 length: 14 amino acids. CDR1 is SNHLY and CDR2 is FYNNEI in the germline V gene. V lost 4 bases, J lost 0 bases, and 9 bases lay in between. The CDR3 DNA sequence: TGTGCCAGCAGTGCGACGTACATGAACACTGAAGCTTTCTTT. Its protein is CASSATYMNTEAFF.

The chain links TRBV6-5 to TRBJ2-1; TRBD2 aligns across 7 bases. Germline trimming cut 7 bases from V and 6 bases from J; bases unmatched to any gene: 6. The CDR3 runs 13 residues. The germline V gene encodes CDR1 MNHEY and CDR2 SVGAGI. CDR3 residues: CASKILAVNEQFF. The DNA for the CDR3 is TGTGCCAGCAAGATCCTAGCGGTCAATGAGCAGTTCTTC.

V and J are TRBV11-2 and TRBJ1-5; D is undetermined. The CDR3 sequence is 14 residues long. Germline loops: CDR1 SGHAT, CDR2 FQNNGV. Trimming cost V 5 bases and J 0 bases, with 8 bases left between them. The CDR3 protein is CASSDGISNQPQHF. CDR3 bases: TGTGCCAGCAGCGACGGAATTAGCAATCAGCCCCAGCATTTT.

The CDR3 DNA follows: TGTGCCAGCAGCTTAGGGTTTGGCAGGGACCCCGGGGAGCTGTTTTTT. Translated: CASSLGFGRDPGELFF. This chain joins TRBV7-8 and TRBJ2-2; the D call may be TRBD1 or TRBD2 (5 bases each). Trimming stripped 1 base from V and 6 bases from J, with 15 bases between. CDR3 length: 16 amino acids. Germline-derived CDR1 and CDR2 are SGHVS and FQNEAQ.

On this clone itself: A read error may account for a junction end that differs from germline. The gene calls are TRBV25-1 and TRBJ1-2; D may be TRBD1 (5 bases). Germline V gene sequence: CDR1 MGHDK, CDR2 SYGVNS. The CDR3 is 13 residues long. CDR3 nucleotide sequence: TGTGCCGGCAGTGAATACCAGGACAAGTACTACACCTTC. It yields the protein CAGSEYQDKYYTF.

The rearrangement links TRBV6-6 to TRBJ2-1; 13 nucleotides agree with TRBD2. Germline-derived CDR1 and CDR2 are MNHNY and SVGAGI (reference sequence). CDR3 length: 14 residues. V lost 5 bases and J lost 7; bases outside the gene matches: 2. CDR3 amino acids: CASSTGLAGNEQFF. The CDR3 DNA reads TGTGCCAGCAGTACGGGACTAGCGGGGAATGAGCAGTTCTTC.

The rearrangement uses TRBV29-1 and TRBJ1-2; D uncertain. Germline loops: CDR1 SQVTM, CDR2 ANQGSEA. The CDR3 sequence is 13 residues long. Trimming pared 6 bases from V and 3 bases from J, leaving 14 bases between. The CDR3 region has the DNA TGCAGCGTAGTCCTCTGGACGGACTATGGCTACACCTTC. Its translation: CSVVLWTDYGYTF.

This clone was observed once. Other DNA sequences in this specimen translate into the identical CDR3. The chain recombines TRBV19 with TRBJ2-7; D unresolved. Germline values: CDR1 LNHDA, CDR2 SQIVND (reference sequence). The V gene lost 4 bases and the J gene lost 0 bases, with 7 bases spanning the gap. CDR3 length: 13 amino acids. CDR3 nucleotide sequence: TGTGCCAGTAGTACGACGAGCTCCTACGAGCAGTACTTC. Its protein is CASSTTSSYEQYF. Combining the CDR3 with reference TRBV19 and TRBJ2-7 gives the whole variable domain DGGITQSPKYLFRKEGQNVTLSCEQNLNHDAMYWYRQDPGQGLRLIYYSQIVNDFQKGDIAEGYSVSREKKESFPLTVTSAQKNPTAFYLCASSTTSSYEQYFGPGTRLTVT.

This chain connects TRBV29-1 to TRBJ1-2; perhaps TRBD1 as D (5 bases). The germline gives CDR1 SQVTM, CDR2 ANQGSEA. The V end was cut by 0 bases, the J end by 4 bases, with 9 bases between. CDR3 length: 13 amino acids. The CDR3 protein is CSVEDRTSYGYTF. The CDR3 DNA reads as TGCAGCGTTGAAGATCGGACAAGCTATGGCTACACCTTC.

This chain connects TRBV7-6 to TRBJ2-3; D unclear. CDR1 and CDR2 (germline): SGHVS, FNYEAQ. V shed 3 bases and J shed 5 bases, with 12 bases lying between them. This CDR3 region has 14 residues. Here the CDR3 DNA reads TGTGCCAGCAGCTTCGGACCGGGTGGAGATACGCAGTATTTT. Protein: CASSFGPGGDTQYF.